A selection of T cell receptor beta chains follows, all from one sample in a study of blood T cell repertoires in COVID-19. TCRdb keeps only in-frame clones here, not all; method: immunoSEQ multiplex PCR. The table records about 380,000 clones, roughly 77% of them present only once. The sequenced sample was peripheral blood. Every receptor here comes from a human donor with acute or convalescent COVID-19. The donor label of this sample is uncertain. Each CDR3 is given with its conserved first and last residue. The D gene is left open where the match is weak. Some rows mark clone size as missing; the rest say once, few, many or name a class of expanded clone.

>.|.|TRBJ2-1|13|TRBV3-1/TRBV3-2
TGTGCCAGCAGCCAAGATCGCGGGTTAGTCCCGTTCTTC
CASSQDRGLVPFF
>.|.|TRBJ1-2|16|TRBV28
TGTGCCAGCAGTTTACCCGGGACTGCCTCCGGGAGCGGCTACACCTTC
CASSLPGTASGSGYTF
>.|.|TRBJ2-6|16|TRBV3-1/TRBV3-2
TGTGCCAGCAGCCCCCCGAAGCGGTCTGGGGCCAACGTCCTGACTTTC
CASSPPKRSGANVLTF
>.|few|TRBJ2-1|16|TRBV27
TGTGCCAGCAGTTTGTCGGCGGCCAACACCTACAATGAGCAGTTCTTC
CASSLSAANTYNEQFF
>.|.|TRBJ1-2|13|TRBV7-2
TGTGCCAGCAGCTTAGATCGCACAAATGGCTACACCTTC
CASSLDRTNGYTF
>TRBD1|.|TRBJ2-4|16|TRBV7-9
TGTGCCAGCACCCTCGGGACAGGGGGAATCAAAAACATTCAGTACTTC
CASTLGTGGIKNIQYF
>.|.|TRBJ1-1|13|TRBV2
TGTGCCAGCAGTGAAGTACAGGACACTGAAGCTTTCTTT
CASSEVQDTEAFF
>TRBD1|.|TRBJ2-7|13|TRBV5-6
TGTGCCAGCAGTTCTGCCGGGACAGGGGAGCAGTACTTC
CASSSAGTGEQYF
>TRBD2|.|TRBJ2-1|15|TRBV7-9
TGTGCCAGCAGCTTCTCCACTAGCGGGAGGAATGAGCAGTTCTTC
CASSFSTSGRNEQFF
>.|.|TRBJ1-3|15|TRBV2
TGTGCCAGCAGTTTTACAGGCGCCTCTGGAAACACCATATATTTT
CASSFTGASGNTIYF
>.|.|TRBJ2-5|15|TRBV15
TGTGCCACCAGCAGAGATTCGGGGGGCAGCGAGACCCAGTACTTC
CATSRDSGGSETQYF
>TRBD1|.|TRBJ2-1|16|TRBV6-1
TGTGCCAGCAGTGCCGACAGGGGGCGGGGGTCAGATTCCAAGTTCTTC
CASSADRGRGSDSKFF
>.|.|TRBJ1-5|16|TRBV5-5
TGTGCCAGCAGCTTGGTTCTGGGGGCTGGAGTTCAGCCCCAGCATTTT
CASSLVLGAGVQPQHF
>TRBD1|.|TRBJ2-5|12|TRBV12-3/TRBV12-4
TGTGCCAGCAATAACAGGGGGGAGACCCAGTACTTC
CASNNRGETQYF
>.|.|TRBJ1-5|13|TRBV24-1
TGTGCCACTTCACAGTATAGCAATCAGCCCCAGCATTTT
CATSQYSNQPQHF
>.|.|TRBJ1-6|15|TRBV28
TGTGCCAGCAGTCCCCAGGTGGGTGGGAATTCACCCCTCCACTTT
CASSPQVGGNSPLHF
>.|.|TRBJ1-1|14|TRBV25-1
TGTGCCAGCAGTGAGGGACACTCGAACACTGAAGCTTTCTTT
CASSEGHSNTEAFF
>.|.|TRBJ2-3|15|TRBV2
TGTGCCAGCAGTTTTCGGACTGTAAATCAAGATACGCAGTATTTT
CASSFRTVNQDTQYF
>.|few|TRBJ1-5|14|TRBV25-1
TGTGCCAGCAGTGAATATTCGGGAGCGCAGCCCCAGCATTTT
CASSEYSGAQPQHF
>TRBD2|.|TRBJ2-3|18|TRBV28
TGTGCCAGCAGACCTCCGGTTGGGACTAGCGGGAATACAGATACGCAGTATTTT
CASRPPVGTSGNTDTQYF
>TRBD1|.|TRBJ1-1|15|TRBV28
TGTGCCAGCAGTTTAGGAAGAGGGGGCATGACTGAAGCTTTCTTT
CASSLGRGGMTEAFF
>.|few|TRBJ2-5|15|TRBV28
TGTGCCAGCAGTTTACCACTAGCCGGGCCAGAGACCCAGTACTTC
CASSLPLAGPETQYF
>TRBD1|.|TRBJ1-2|16|TRBV28
TGTGCCAGCAGGTTCTCAACCGGGACAGGGTCCGATGGCTACACCTTC
CASRFSTGTGSDGYTF
>.|.|TRBJ1-4|17|TRBV25-1
TGTGCCAGCAGTGAATATAGACAGGCTATTTCAGCTGAAAAACTGTTTTTT
CASSEYRQAISAEKLFF
>TRBD1|.|TRBJ1-3|16|TRBV9
TGTGCCAGCAGCGTAGCTGAGGGGGCGCGGGGAAACACCATATATTTT
CASSVAEGARGNTIYF
>.|.|TRBJ2-4|13|TRBV10-3
TGTGCCATCGGCGAGGGCGAGAAAAACATTCAGTACTTC
CAIGEGEKNIQYF
>TRBD1|.|TRBJ1-2|12|TRBV28
TGTGCCAGCACAGACAGGGTTTTTAGCTACACCTTC
CASTDRVFSYTF
>.|.|TRBJ2-5|15|TRBV3-1/TRBV3-2
TGTGCCAGCAGCCAGTTACGACAGCCTGAAGAGACCCAGTACTTC
CASSQLRQPEETQYF
>.|.|TRBJ1-1|14|TRBV19
TGTGCCACCCGGGCGGGGGGGCCGAGGACTGAAGCTTTCTTT
CATRAGGPRTEAFF
>TRBD2|.|TRBJ2-1|16|TRBV2
TGTGCCAGCAGGCCAACTCCGGGACTAGTCCGAGATGAGCAGTTCTTC
CASRPTPGLVRDEQFF
>.|.|TRBJ1-6|15|TRBV12-5
TGTGCTAGTGGTTTGGTTATACAGGGTGGCTCACCCCTCCACTTT
CASGLVIQGGSPLHF
>.|.|TRBJ1-2|15|TRBV6-5
TGTGCCAGCAGTTACTCGGCAGGGACTTACTATGGCTACACCTTC
CASSYSAGTYYGYTF
>TRBD2|many|TRBJ2-7|15|TRBV7-9
TGTGCCAGCAGCTTAACCGGGACTAGCGGTTACGAGCAGTACTTC
CASSLTGTSGYEQYF
>TRBD1|.|TRBJ1-5|15|TRBV6-5
TGTGCCAGCTTCTCGGGACAGGGATCGGTTCAGCCCCAGCATTTT
CASFSGQGSVQPQHF